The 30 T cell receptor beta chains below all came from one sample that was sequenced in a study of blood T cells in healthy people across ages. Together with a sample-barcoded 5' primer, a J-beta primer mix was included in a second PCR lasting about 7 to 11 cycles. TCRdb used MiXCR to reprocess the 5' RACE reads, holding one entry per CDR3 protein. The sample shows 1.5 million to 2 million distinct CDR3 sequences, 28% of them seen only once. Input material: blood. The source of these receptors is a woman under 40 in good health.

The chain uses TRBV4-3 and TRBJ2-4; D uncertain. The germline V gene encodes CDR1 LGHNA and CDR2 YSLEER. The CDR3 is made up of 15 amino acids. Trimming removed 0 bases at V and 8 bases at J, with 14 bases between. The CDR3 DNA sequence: TGCGCCAGCAGCCAAGACCCATCTGCCGTTGACATTCAGTACTTC. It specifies CASSQDPSAVDIQYF.

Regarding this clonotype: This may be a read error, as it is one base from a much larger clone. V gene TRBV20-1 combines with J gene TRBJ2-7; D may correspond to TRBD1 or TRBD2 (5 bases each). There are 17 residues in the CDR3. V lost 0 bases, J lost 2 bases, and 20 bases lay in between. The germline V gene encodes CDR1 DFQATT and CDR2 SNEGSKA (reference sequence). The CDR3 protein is CSAREAGRGREPYEQYF. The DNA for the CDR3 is TGCAGTGCTAGAGAGGCCGGACGGGGCAGGGAACCCTACGAGCAGTACTTC.

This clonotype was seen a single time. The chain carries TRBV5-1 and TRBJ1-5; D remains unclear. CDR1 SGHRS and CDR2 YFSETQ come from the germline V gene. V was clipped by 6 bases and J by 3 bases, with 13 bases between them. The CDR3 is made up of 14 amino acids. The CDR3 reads CASNLTVVNQPQHF. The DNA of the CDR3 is TGCGCCAGCAATCTAACGGTAGTCAATCAGCCCCAGCATTTT.

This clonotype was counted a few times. The CDR3 DNA reads as TGTGCCAGCAGGAGTGGGACAGGGCTCTACGAGCAGTACTTC. Its translation is CASRSGTGLYEQYF. This rearrangement joins TRBV6-5 to TRBJ2-7; 9 bases are shared with TRBD1. The CDR3 totals 14 residues. Per the germline V gene, CDR1 is MNHEY and CDR2 is SVGAGI. Trimming took 6 bases from V and 3 from J; bases not matched to a gene: 6.

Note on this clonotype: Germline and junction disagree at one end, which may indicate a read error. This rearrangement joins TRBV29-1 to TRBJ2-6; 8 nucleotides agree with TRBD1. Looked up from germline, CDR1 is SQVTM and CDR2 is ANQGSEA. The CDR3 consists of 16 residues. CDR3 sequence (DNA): TGCAGCGTTGAAGGGACAGGGTACTCTGGGACCAACGTCCTGACTTTC. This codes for CSVEGTGYSGTNVLTF.

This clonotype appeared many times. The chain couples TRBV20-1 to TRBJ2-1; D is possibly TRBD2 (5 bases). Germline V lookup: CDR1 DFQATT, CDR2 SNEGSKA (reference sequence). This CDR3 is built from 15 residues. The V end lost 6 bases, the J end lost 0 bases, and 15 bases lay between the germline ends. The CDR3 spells CSAPGSVNSYNEQFF. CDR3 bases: TGCAGTGCACCGGGGAGCGTGAACTCCTACAATGAGCAGTTCTTC.

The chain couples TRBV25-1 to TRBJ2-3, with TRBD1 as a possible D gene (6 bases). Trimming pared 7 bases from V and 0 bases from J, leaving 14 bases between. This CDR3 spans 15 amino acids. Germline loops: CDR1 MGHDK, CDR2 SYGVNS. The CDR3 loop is CASTKGGSSTDTQYF. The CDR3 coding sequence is TGTGCCAGCACAAAAGGGGGTTCAAGCACAGATACGCAGTATTTT.

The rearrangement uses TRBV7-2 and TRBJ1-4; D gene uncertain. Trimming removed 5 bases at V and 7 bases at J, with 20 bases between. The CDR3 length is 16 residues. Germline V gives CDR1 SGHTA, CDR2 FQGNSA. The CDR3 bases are TGTGCCAGCAGCCAACTGAATGTGGTCCTGGGTGAAAAACTGTTTTTT. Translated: CASSQLNVVLGEKLFF.

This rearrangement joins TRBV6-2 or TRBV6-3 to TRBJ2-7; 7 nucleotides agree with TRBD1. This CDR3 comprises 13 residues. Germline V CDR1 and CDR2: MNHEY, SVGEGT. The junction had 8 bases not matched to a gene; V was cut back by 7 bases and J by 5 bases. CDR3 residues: CASKGTELNEQYF. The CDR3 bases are TGTGCCAGCAAGGGGACAGAGTTGAACGAGCAGTACTTC.

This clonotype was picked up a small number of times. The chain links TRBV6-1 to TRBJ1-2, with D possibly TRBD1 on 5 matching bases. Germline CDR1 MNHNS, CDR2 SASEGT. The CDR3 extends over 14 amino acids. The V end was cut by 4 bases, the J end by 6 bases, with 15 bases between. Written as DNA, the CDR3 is TGTGCCAGCAGTGGTCCCGGGACGGCCAATGGCTACACCTTC. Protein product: CASSGPGTANGYTF.

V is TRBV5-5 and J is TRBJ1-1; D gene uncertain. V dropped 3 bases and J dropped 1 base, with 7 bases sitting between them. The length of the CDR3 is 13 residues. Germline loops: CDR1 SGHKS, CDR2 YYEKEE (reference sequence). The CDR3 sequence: CASSSPRNTEAFF. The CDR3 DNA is TGTGCCAGCAGCTCCCCCCGGAACACTGAAGCTTTCTTT.

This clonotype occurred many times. In nucleotides, the CDR3 is TGTGCCAGCACGCCGGGAGGTTATGGCTACACCTTC. Amino acid sequence: CASTPGGYGYTF. The rearrangement links TRBV6-6 to TRBJ1-2; D uncertain. Germline CDR1 MNHNY, CDR2 SVGAGI (reference sequence). The V end lost 7 bases, the J end lost 5 bases, and 11 bases lay between the germline ends. The CDR3 consists of 12 residues.

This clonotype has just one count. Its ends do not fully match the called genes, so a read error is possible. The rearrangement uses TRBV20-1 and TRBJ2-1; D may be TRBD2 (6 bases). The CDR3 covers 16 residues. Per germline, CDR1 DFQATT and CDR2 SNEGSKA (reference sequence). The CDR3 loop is CSAREGPMVSCNQQFF. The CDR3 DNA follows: TGCAGTGCTAGGGAGGGTCCGATGGTATCCTGCAATCAGCAGTTCTTC.

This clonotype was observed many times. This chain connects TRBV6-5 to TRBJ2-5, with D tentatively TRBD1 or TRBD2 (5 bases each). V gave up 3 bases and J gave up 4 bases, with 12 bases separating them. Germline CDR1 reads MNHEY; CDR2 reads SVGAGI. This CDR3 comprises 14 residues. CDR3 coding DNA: TGTGCCAGCAGTTATGGGGGTCTCAGAGAGACCCAGTACTTC. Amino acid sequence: CASSYGGLRETQYF.

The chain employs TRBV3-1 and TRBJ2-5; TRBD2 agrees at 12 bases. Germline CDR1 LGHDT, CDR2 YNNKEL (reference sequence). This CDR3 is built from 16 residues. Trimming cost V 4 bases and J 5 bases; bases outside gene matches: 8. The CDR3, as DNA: TGTGCCAGCAGCCGCTACCTTGGGACTAGCGGGGAGACCCAGTACTTC. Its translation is CASSRYLGTSGETQYF.

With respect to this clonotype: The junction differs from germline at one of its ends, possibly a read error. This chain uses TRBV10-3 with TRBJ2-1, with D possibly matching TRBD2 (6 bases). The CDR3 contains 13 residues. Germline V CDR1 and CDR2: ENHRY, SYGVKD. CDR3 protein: CAISETSLDERFF. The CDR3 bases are TGTGCCATCAGTGAGACTAGCTTGGATGAGCGGTTCTTC.

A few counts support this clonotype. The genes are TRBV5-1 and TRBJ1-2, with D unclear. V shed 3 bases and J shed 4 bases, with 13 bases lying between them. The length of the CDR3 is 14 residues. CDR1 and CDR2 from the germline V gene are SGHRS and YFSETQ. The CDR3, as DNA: TGCGCCAGCAGCTCTGCAAACGGGATCTATGGCTACACCTTC. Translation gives CASSSANGIYGYTF. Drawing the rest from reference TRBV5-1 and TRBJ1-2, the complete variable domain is KAGVTQTPRYLIKTRGQQVTLSCSPISGHRSVSWYQQTPGQGLQFLFEYFSETQRNKGNFPGRFSGRQFSNSRSEMNVSTLELGDSALYLCASSSANGIYGYTFGSGTRLTVV.

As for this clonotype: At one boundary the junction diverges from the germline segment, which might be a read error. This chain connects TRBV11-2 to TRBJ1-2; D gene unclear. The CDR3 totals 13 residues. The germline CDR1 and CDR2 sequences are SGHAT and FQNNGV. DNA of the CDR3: TGTTCCAGCAGCTTATCCGGAACCTATGGCTACACCTTC. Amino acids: CSSSLSGTYGYTF.

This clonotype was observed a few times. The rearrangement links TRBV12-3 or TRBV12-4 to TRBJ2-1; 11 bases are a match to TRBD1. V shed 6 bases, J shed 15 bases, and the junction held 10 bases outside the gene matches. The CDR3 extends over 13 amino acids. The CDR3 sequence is CASSRDRGWWGFF. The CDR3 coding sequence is TGTGCCAGCAGCCGGGACAGGGGGTGGTGGGGGTTCTTC.

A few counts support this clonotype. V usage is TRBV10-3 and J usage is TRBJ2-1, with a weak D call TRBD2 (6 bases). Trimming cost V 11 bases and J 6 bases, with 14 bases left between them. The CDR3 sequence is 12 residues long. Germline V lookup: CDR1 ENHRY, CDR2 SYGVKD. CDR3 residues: CAGGGDGNEQFF. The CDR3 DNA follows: TGTGCCGGGGGAGGTGACGGCAATGAGCAGTTCTTC.

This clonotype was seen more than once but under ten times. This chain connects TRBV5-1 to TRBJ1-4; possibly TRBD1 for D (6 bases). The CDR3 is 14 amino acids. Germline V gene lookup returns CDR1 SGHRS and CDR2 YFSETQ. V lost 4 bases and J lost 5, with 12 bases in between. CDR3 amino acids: CASSTPGQNEKLFF. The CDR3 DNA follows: TGCGCCAGCAGCACCCCCGGACAGAATGAAAAACTGTTTTTT.

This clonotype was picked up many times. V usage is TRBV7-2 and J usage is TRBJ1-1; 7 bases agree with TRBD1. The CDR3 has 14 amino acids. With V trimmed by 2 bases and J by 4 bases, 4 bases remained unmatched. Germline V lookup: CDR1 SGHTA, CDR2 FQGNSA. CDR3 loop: CASSLRGRVTEAFF. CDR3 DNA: TGTGCCAGCAGCTTAAGGGGGCGGGTCACTGAAGCTTTCTTT.

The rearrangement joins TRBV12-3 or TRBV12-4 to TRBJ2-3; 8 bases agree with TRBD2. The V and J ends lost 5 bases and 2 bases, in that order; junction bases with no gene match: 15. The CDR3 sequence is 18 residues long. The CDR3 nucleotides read TGTGCCAGCAGTCCCCGATGGGCGAGCGGGGGCCTCACAGATACGCAGTATTTT. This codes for CASSPRWASGGLTDTQYF.

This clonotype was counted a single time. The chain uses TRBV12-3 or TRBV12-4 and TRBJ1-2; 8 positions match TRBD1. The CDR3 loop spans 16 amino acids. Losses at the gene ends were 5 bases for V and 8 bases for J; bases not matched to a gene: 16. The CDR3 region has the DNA TGTGCCAGCAGTCGCCCAACCGGACAGGGCCCAGGGGGCTACACCTTC. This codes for CASSRPTGQGPGGYTF.

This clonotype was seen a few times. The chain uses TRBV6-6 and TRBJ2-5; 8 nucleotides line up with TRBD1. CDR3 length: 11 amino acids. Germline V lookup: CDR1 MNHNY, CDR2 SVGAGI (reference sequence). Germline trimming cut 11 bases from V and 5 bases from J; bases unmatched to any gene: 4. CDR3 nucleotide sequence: TGTGCCGCAGGGGGCGAGGAGACCCAGTACTTC. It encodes CAAGGEETQYF.

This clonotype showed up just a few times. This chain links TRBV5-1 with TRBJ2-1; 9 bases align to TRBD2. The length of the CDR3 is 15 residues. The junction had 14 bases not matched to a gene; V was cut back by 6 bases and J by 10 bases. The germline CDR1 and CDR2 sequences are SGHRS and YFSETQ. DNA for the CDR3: TGCGCCAGCACGGGCGGGGGGGCCACTTCGGGCGAGCAGTTCTTC. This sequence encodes CASTGGGATSGEQFF.

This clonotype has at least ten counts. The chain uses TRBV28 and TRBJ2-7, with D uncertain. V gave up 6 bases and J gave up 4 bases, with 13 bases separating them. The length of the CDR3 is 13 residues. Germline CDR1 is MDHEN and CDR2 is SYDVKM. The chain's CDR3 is CASRLPYSYEQYF. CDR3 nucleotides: TGTGCCAGCAGGTTGCCATACTCTTACGAGCAGTACTTC. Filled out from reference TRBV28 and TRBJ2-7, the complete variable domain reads DVKVTQSSRYLVKRTGEKVFLECVQDMDHENMFWYRQDPGLGLRLIYFSYDVKMKEKGDIPEGYSVSREKKERFSLILESASTNQTSMYLCASRLPYSYEQYFGPGTRLTVT.

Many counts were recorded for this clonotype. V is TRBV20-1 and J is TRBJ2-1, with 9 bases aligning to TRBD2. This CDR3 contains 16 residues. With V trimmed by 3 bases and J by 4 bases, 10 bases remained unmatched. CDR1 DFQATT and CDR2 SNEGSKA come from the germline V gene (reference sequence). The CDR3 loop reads CSARPLLAGKYNEQFF. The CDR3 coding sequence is TGCAGTGCTAGGCCGCTCCTAGCGGGAAAGTACAATGAGCAGTTCTTC.

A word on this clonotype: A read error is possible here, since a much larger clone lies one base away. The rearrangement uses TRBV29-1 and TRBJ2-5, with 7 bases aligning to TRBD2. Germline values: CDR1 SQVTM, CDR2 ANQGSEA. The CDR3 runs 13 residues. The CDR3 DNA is TGCAGCGTTGGACTAGCCAATAAAGAGGCCCAGTACTTC. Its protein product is CSVGLANKEAQYF. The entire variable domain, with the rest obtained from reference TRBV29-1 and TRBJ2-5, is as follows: SAVISQKPSRDICQRGTSLTIQCQVDSQVTMMFWYRQQPGQSLTLIATANQGSEATYESGFVIDKFPISRPNLTFSTLTVSNMSPEDSSIYLCSVGLANKEAQYFGPGTRLLVL.

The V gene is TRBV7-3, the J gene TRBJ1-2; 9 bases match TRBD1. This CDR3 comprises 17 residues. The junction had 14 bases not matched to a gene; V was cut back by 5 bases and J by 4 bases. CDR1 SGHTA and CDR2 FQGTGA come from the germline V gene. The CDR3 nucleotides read TGTGCCAGCAGCCAAATCGCGGGACAGGGCTTTATCTATGGCTACACCTTC. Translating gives CASSQIAGQGFIYGYTF.